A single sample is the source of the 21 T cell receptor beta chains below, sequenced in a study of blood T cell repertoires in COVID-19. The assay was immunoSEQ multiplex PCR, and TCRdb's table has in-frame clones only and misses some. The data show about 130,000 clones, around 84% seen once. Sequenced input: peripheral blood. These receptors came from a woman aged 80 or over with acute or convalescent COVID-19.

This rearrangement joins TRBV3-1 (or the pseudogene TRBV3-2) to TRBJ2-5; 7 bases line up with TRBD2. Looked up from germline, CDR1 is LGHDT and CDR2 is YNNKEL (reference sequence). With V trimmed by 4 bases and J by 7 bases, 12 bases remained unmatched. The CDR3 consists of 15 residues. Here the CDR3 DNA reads TGTGCCAGCAGCCCCAACGGTGGGGGGGGTGGGACCCAGTACTTC. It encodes CASSPNGGGGGTQYF.

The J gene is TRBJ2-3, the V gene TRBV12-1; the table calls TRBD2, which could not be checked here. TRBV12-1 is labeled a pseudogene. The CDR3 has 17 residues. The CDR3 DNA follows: TGTGCCAGCAGCTTTGGAACTAGCGGAGGGTCCACAGATACGCAGTATTTT. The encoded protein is CASSFGTSGGSTDTQYF.

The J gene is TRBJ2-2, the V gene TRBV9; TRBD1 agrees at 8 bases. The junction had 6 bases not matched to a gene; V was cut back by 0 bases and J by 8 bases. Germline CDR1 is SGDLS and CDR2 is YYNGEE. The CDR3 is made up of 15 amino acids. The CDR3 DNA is TGTGCCAGCAGCGTAGCACAGGGGGTAGGTGGGGAGCTGTTTTTT. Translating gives CASSVAQGVGGELFF.

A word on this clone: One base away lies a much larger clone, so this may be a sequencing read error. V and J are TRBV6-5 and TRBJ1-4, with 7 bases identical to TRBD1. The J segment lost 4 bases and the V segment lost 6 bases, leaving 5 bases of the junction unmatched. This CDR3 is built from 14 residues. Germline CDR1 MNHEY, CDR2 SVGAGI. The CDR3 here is CASSPRDSNEKLFF. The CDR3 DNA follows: TGTGCCAGCAGCCCGAGGGACAGTAATGAAAAACTGTTTTTT.

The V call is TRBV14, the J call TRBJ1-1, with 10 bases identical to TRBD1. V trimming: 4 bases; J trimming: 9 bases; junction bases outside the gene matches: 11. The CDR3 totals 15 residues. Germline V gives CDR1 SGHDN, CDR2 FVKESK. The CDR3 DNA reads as TGTGCCAGCAGCCGTAAGAGACAGGGGGCTTATAAAGCTTTCTTT. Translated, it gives CASSRKRQGAYKAFF.

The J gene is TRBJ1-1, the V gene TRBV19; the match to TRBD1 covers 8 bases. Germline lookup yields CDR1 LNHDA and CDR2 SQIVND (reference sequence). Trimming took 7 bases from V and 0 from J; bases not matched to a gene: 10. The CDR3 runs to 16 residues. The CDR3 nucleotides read TGTGCCAGTAAGGGTTGGAACAGGGGGTTGAACACTGAAGCTTTCTTT. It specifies CASKGWNRGLNTEAFF.

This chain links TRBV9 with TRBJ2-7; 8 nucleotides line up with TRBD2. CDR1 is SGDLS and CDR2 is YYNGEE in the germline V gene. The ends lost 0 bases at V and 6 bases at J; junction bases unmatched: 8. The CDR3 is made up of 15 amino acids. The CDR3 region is CASSVAPAGVGEQYF. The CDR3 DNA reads TGTGCCAGCAGCGTAGCTCCAGCGGGAGTTGGCGAGCAGTACTTC.

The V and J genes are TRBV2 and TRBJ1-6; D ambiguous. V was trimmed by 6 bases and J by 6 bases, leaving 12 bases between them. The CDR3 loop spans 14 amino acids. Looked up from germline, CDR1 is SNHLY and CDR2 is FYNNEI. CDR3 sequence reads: CASSGTETNSPLHF. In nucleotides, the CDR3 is TGTGCCAGCAGCGGAACAGAAACTAATTCACCCCTCCACTTT.

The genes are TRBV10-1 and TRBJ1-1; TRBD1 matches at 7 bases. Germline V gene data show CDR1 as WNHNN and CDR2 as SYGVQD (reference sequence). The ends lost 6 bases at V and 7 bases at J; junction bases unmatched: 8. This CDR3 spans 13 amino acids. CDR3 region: CASRRGPWGEAFF. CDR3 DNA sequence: TGCGCCAGCAGAAGGGGGCCGTGGGGTGAAGCTTTCTTT.

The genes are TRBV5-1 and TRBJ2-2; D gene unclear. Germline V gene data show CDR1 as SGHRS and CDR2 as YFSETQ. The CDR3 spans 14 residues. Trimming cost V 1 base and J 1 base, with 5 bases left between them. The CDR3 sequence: CASSLPVNTGELFF. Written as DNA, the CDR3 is TGCGCCAGCAGCTTGCCCGTGAACACCGGGGAGCTGTTTTTT.

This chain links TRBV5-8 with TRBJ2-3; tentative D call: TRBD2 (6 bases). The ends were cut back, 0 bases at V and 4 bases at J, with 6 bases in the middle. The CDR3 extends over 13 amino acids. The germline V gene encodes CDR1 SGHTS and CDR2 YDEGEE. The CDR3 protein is CASSLGGADTQYF. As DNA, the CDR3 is TGTGCCAGCAGCTTGGGGGGGGCAGATACGCAGTATTTT.

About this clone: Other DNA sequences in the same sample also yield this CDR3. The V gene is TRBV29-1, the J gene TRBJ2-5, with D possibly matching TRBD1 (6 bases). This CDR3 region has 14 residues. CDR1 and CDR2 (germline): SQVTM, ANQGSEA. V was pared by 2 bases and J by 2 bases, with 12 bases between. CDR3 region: CSVERGQGQETQYF. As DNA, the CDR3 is TGCAGCGTTGAACGGGGCCAGGGGCAAGAGACCCAGTACTTC.

The CDR3 sequence: CASSSQPGTSGYNEQFF. CDR3 coding DNA: TGCGCCAGCAGCTCGCAACCCGGGACTAGCGGATACAATGAGCAGTTCTTC. The chain is built from TRBV5-1 and TRBJ2-1, with 11 bases that match TRBD2. Germline loops: CDR1 SGHRS, CDR2 YFSETQ. This CDR3 spans 17 amino acids. J lost 4 bases, V lost 3 bases, and 9 bases had no gene match.

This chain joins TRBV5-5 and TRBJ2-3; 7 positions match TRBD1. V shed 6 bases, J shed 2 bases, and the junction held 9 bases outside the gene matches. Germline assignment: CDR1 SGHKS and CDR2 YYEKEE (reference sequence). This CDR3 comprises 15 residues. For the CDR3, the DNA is TGTGCCAGCAACCCACAGGGGACCTACACAGATACGCAGTATTTT. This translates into CASNPQGTYTDTQYF.

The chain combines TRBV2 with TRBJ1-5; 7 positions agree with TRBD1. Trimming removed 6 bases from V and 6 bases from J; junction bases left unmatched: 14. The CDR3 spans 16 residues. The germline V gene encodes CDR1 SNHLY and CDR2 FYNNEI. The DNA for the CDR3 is TGTGCCAGCAGCCGTCGACTGGACAGGAGCGGTCAGCCCCAGCATTTT. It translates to CASSRRLDRSGQPQHF.

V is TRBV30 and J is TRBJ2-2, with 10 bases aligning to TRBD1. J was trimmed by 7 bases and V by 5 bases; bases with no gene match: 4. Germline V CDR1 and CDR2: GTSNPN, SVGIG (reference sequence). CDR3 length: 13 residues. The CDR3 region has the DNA TGTGCCTGGTCCGGGACAGGGGTCGGGGAGCTGTTTTTT. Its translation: CAWSGTGVGELFF.

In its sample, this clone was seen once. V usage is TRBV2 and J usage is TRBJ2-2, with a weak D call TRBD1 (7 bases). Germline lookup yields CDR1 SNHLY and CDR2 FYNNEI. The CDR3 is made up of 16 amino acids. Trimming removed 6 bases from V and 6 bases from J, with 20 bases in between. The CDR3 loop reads CASSHRGTDPSGELFF. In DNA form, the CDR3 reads TGTGCCAGCAGCCACCGGGGGACAGACCCATCCGGGGAGCTGTTTTTT.

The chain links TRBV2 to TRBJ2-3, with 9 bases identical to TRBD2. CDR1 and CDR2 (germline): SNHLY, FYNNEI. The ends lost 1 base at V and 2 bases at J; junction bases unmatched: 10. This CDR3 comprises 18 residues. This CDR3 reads CASSEVVGLAGFTDTQYF. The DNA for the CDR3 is TGTGCCAGCAGTGAAGTGGTCGGGCTAGCGGGATTCACAGATACGCAGTATTTT.

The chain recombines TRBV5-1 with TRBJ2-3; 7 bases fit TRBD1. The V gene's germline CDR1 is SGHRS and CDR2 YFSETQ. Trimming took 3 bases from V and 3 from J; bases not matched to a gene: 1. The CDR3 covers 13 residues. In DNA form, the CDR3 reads TGCGCCAGCAGCTACAGGGGAACAGATACGCAGTATTTT. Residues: CASSYRGTDTQYF.

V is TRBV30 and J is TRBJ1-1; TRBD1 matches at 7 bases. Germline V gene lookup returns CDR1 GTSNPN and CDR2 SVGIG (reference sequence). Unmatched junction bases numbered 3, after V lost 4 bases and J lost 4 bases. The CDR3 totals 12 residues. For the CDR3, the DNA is TGTGCCTGGAACAGGGGTGGCACTGAAGCTTTCTTT. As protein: CAWNRGGTEAFF.

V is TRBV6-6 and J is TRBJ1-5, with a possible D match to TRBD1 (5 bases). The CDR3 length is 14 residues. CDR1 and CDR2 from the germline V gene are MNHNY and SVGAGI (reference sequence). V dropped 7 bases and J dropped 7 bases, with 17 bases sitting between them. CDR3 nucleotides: TGTGCCAGCAAAATCCAGGGAGGGAAGCAGCCCCAGCATTTT. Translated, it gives CASKIQGGKQPQHF.